The rows below give T cell receptor beta chains drawn from one sample of a study of regulatory T cells in long-lasting Graves disease. TCRdb re-derived calls from the multiplex PCR reads in MiXCR, one entry per CDR3 protein. Of approximately 690,000 distinct CDR3 sequences in the sample, around 30% were seen once. This specimen consisted of peripheral blood mononuclear cells (PBMCs), obtained when the disease was refractory, from a patient treated with antithyroid drugs. Receptors originate from a female donor with Graves disease. CDR3s include the opening cysteine and the closing phenylalanine or tryptophan. D genes are given only for firm matches. For some rows the clone size is stated as once, few or many, or as a class when expanded; others skip it.

clone_size | j_call | d_call | v_call | cdr3_nt | cdr3_aa
many | TRBJ2-5 | . | TRBV11-3 | TGTGCCAGCAGCTTAGCAACGGGAGCGGGAGAGACCCAGTACTTC | CASSLATGAGETQYF
. | TRBJ1-2 | . | TRBV24-1 | TGTGCCACCAGTGATTCCCCCGTGACAGATGGCTACACCTTC | CATSDSPVTDGYTF
few | TRBJ1-1 | . | TRBV5-1 | TGCGCCAGCAGCAAGACAGTACGATTGAACACTGAAGCTTTCTTT | CASSKTVRLNTEAFF
. | TRBJ1-2 | . | TRBV29-1 | TGCAGCGCACGGGGGGATTGGGGCTACACCTTC | CSARGDWGYTF
few | TRBJ2-7 | TRBD1 | TRBV27 | TGTGCCAGCAGATTCCTGGACAGGGGCCCCTACGAGCAGTACTTC | CASRFLDRGPYEQYF
few | TRBJ2-2 | TRBD1 | TRBV6-1 | TGTGCCAGCGGACAGGACACCGGCCCCGCCGGGGAGCTGTTTTTT | CASGQDTGPAGELFF
few | TRBJ1-1 | . | TRBV29-1 | TGCAGCGTTGAAGTACAGTACCCTGAAGCTTTCTTT | CSVEVQYPEAFF
. | TRBJ2-5 | . | TRBV6-1 | TGTGCCAGCAGTAGGCCAGCGGTTGGAGAGACCCAGTACTTC | CASSRPAVGETQYF
few | TRBJ2-5 | . | TRBV12-3/TRBV12-4 | TGTGCCAGCAGTAATACGGGTCACGGAGAGACCCAGTACTTC | CASSNTGHGETQYF
. | TRBJ2-3 | TRBD1 | TRBV20-1 | TGCAGTGTTAGCCGCCGGACAGGGGGTACAGATACGCAGTATTTT | CSVSRRTGGTDTQYF
few | TRBJ2-5 | . | TRBV7-9 | TGTGCCAGCAGCTTCGGTCGGCCCGAGGGGGAGACCCAGTACTTC | CASSFGRPEGETQYF
. | TRBJ2-5 | . | TRBV11-2 | TGTGCCAGCAGCTTAGGGCGAGTGGGGGAGACCCAGTACTTC | CASSLGRVGETQYF
. | TRBJ1-2 | TRBD1 | TRBV20-1 | TGCAGTGCTCCAAGGACAGGGGAAAAGAATGGCTACACCTTC | CSAPRTGEKNGYTF
many | TRBJ2-6 | TRBD1 | TRBV11-1 | TGTGCCAGCACCACGGACCTAGGACAGGGCTCTGGGGCCAACGTCCTGACTTTC | CASTTDLGQGSGANVLTF
. | TRBJ2-7 | TRBD2 | TRBV11-2 | TGTGCCAGCAGCTTGTTACTAGCGGGAGGGCCCTACGAGCAGTACTTC | CASSLLLAGGPYEQYF
. | TRBJ1-2 | . | TRBV11-2 | TGTGCCAGCAGCTTAGTCGGGGGGGCCTCTGGCTACACCTTC | CASSLVGGASGYTF
many | TRBJ1-5 | . | TRBV20-1 | TGCAGTGCTCGAACAGGGTGGAATCAGCCCCAGCATTTT | CSARTGWNQPQHF
. | TRBJ2-7 | TRBD2 | TRBV2 | TGTGCCAGCAGTGAAGGACTAGCGGGGCTGCCCTACGAGCAGTACTTC | CASSEGLAGLPYEQYF
. | TRBJ1-2 | . | TRBV11-2 | TGTGCCAGCAGCTTAGTCACCTCATCATTGGGAGGCTACACCTTC | CASSLVTSSLGGYTF
many | TRBJ2-5 | TRBD2 | TRBV12-3/TRBV12-4 | TGTGCCAGCGGGATGGCTAGCGGGGAGACCCAGTACTTC | CASGMASGETQYF
. | TRBJ1-5 | TRBD1 | TRBV7-9 | TGTGCCAGCACCCTAGGAAGCGGACAGGGCAATCAGCCCCAGCATTTT | CASTLGSGQGNQPQHF
many | TRBJ2-5 | . | TRBV3-1 | TGTGCCAGCAGCCAAGTTCCCGGAGAGACCCAGTACTTC | CASSQVPGETQYF
. | TRBJ2-5 | TRBD1 | TRBV19 | TGTGCCAGTTCACAGGGGGCTTCGGAGGAGACCCAGTACTTC | CASSQGASEETQYF
few | TRBJ1-1 | . | TRBV25-1 | TGTGCCAGCAGTGAAGTTGTTGGGGGTTCCACTGAAGCTTTCTTT | CASSEVVGGSTEAFF
many | TRBJ2-5 | TRBD2 | TRBV7-2 | TGTGCCAGCAGTAGCGGGAGTAGTGGAGAGACCCAGTACTTC | CASSSGSSGETQYF
. | TRBJ1-2 | TRBD1 | TRBV7-2 | TGTGCCAGCAGCTTGGGACAGGGGATTTCGGATGGCTACACCTTC | CASSLGQGISDGYTF
. | TRBJ2-5 | . | TRBV19 | TGTGCCAGTAGTATAGGCCTCCGGGATGCCTTGGACTTC | CASSIGLRDALDF
few | TRBJ2-5 | . | TRBV2 | TGTGCCAGCAGTGAGGTAGTCGTCGTGCGACTCTGGGAGGAGACCCAGTACTTC | CASSEVVVVRLWEETQYF
few | TRBJ1-4 | . | TRBV20-1 | TGCAGTGCAAGGGGAGGGGCTGAAAAACTGTTTTTT | CSARGGAEKLFF
. | TRBJ2-5 | TRBD2 | TRBV2 | TGTGCCAGCAGTGCCGGGGGCAGTAATCTTAGCGGGGGAGAGACCCAGTACTTC | CASSAGGSNLSGGETQYF
. | TRBJ1-1 | . | TRBV20-1 | TGCAGTGCTAGTCAAGCTTCAACCCAGGACACTGAAGCTTTCTTT | CSASQASTQDTEAFF
. | TRBJ2-7 | TRBD1 | TRBV7-9 | TGTGCCAGCAGCTCCCCACCCGGGACAGGAAAATACGAGCAGTACTTC | CASSSPPGTGKYEQYF
. | TRBJ1-1 | TRBD1 | TRBV6-1 | TGTGCCAGCAGACAGGGACAGGGTGGCACTGAAGCTTTCTTT | CASRQGQGGTEAFF
. | TRBJ1-5 | . | TRBV20-1 | TGCAGTGCTCGCAAGGCCGGGGGGGGGAGTTATAGCAATCAGCCCCAGCATTTT | CSARKAGGGSYSNQPQHF
. | TRBJ1-3 | . | TRBV6-2/TRBV6-3 | TGTGCCAGCAGATCCCTGGGGGGCCTCCCTGGAAACACCATATATTTT | CASRSLGGLPGNTIYF
. | TRBJ2-5 | . | TRBV4-1 | TGCGCCAGCAACCAGCAAGAGACCCAGTACTTC | CASNQQETQYF
once | TRBJ1-3 | . | TRBV7-2 | TGTGCCAGCAGCCTCACGCGGGCGTCCTCGCCCATATATTTT | CASSLTRASSPIYF
. | TRBJ2-5 | . | TRBV29-1 | TGCAGCGTCTATGGAGTGGCAGAACAAGAGACCCAGTACTTC | CSVYGVAEQETQYF
. | TRBJ1-2 | . | TRBV29-1 | TGCAGCGTACAGGGATGGGGCTACACCTTC | CSVQGWGYTF
many | TRBJ2-7 | . | TRBV12-3/TRBV12-4 | TGTGCCAGCAGTTTAAGCCGGGACTTCTCCTACGAGCAGTACTTC | CASSLSRDFSYEQYF
. | TRBJ2-7 | . | TRBV7-9 | TGTGCCAGCAGCTTCGACCAGGGGCGGAGATACGAGCAGTACTTC | CASSFDQGRRYEQYF
few | TRBJ2-7 | . | TRBV10-3 | TGTGCCATCATCGCCGGGGACAATGCCTACGAGCAGTACTTC | CAIIAGDNAYEQYF
many | TRBJ1-4 | . | TRBV12-3/TRBV12-4 | TGTGCCAGCAGTTTAAGGGGCGGCGATGAAAAACTGTTTTTT | CASSLRGGDEKLFF
. | TRBJ1-2 | . | TRBV25-1 | TGTGCCAGCAGTGGCCGCACGTTCTGGGGGAGAGACTATGGCTACACCTTC | CASSGRTFWGRDYGYTF
many | TRBJ2-7 | TRBD1 | TRBV11-2 | TGTGCCAGCAGCGAAACGACAGGGAGCTACGAGCAGTACTTC | CASSETTGSYEQYF
once | TRBJ1-3 | TRBD1 | TRBV4-1 | TGCGCCAGCAGCCATCCCCCGGACAGGGCAGGAAACACCATATATTTT | CASSHPPDRAGNTIYF
. | TRBJ1-5 | . | TRBV6-9 | TGTGCCAGCAGTTCCCGGGACTTTAGCAATCAGCCCCAGCATTTT | CASSSRDFSNQPQHF
. | TRBJ1-5 | . | TRBV6-1 | TGTGCCAGCAGTACCCGGGGCATTAGCAATCAGCCCCAGCATTTT | CASSTRGISNQPQHF
few | TRBJ2-3 | TRBD1 | TRBV11-2 | TGTGCCAGCAGCCCACGGACAGGAGGCACAGATACGCAGTATTTT | CASSPRTGGTDTQYF
many | TRBJ2-7 | . | TRBV12-3/TRBV12-4 | TGTGCCAGCAGTTTATCCCGCGCCGAGCAGTACTTC | CASSLSRAEQYF